This TCR beta chain stems from a study of CD8+ T cells in alopecia areata. Study-wide findings and caveats: In lesional scalp, particularly from alopecia totalis/universalis, clonality was higher than in normal scalp. Scalp sequencing also captures normal skin's resident alphabeta T cells. Mouse data revealed clearer TCR sharing than patient data did, a gap possibly tied to HLA.

With regard to this clone: Its antigen is currently unknown.

It was cDNA, reverse transcribed from extracted RNA, that served as the sequencing template. Clones were read by immunoSEQ multiplex PCR, and TCRdb kept only the in-frame ones, dropping some. This sample has over 150,000 clones; approximately 60% occur once, and the top ten carry roughly 5.3%. Germline V gene sequence: CDR1 SQVTM, CDR2 ANQGSEA. Trimming took off 4 bases at V and 5 bases at J, with 9 bases between the two ends. The CDR3 contains 12 residues. The sequenced sample consisted of CD8+ T cells sorted from blood. The TCR originated in a human donor in good health. The chain couples TRBV29-1 to TRBJ2-1; tentatively, D is TRBD2 (5 bases). The CDR3 coding sequence is TGCAGCGTTGTTGTCGGGGACAATGAGCAGTTCTTC. This gives the protein CSVVVGDNEQFF.